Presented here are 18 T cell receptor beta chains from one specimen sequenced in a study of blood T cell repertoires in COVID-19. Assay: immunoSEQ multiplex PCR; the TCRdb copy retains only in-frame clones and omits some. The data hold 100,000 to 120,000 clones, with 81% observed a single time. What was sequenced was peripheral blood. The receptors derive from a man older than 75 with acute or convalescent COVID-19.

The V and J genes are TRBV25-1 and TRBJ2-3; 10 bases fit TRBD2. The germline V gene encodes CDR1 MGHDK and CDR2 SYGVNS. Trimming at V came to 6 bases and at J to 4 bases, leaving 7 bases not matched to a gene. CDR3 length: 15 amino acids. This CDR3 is CASRARSGRADTQYF. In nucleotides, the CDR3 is TGTGCCAGCAGGGCGAGGAGCGGGAGGGCAGATACGCAGTATTTT.

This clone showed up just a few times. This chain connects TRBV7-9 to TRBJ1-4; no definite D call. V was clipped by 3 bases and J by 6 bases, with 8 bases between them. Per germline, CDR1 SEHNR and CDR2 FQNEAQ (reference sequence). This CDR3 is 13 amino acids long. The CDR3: CASSFGGHEKLFF. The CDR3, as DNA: TGTGCCAGCAGCTTCGGAGGACATGAAAAACTGTTTTTT.

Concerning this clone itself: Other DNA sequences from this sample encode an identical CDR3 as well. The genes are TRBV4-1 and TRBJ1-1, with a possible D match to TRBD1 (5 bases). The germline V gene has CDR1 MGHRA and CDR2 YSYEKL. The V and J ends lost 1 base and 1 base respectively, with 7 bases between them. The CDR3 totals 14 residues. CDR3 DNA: TGCGCCAGCAGCCAAGCAGGGCGGAACACTGAAGCTTTCTTT. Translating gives CASSQAGRNTEAFF.

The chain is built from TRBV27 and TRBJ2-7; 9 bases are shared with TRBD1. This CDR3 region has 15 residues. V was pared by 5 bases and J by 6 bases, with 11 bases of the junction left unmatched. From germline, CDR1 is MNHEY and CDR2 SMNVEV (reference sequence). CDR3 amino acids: CASSPLTGGGGEQYF. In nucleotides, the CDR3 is TGTGCCAGCAGTCCATTGACAGGGGGGGGTGGCGAGCAGTACTTC.

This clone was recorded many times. The CDR3 DNA follows: TGTGCCAGTCGCTGCCCAGGGAACACTGAAGCTTTCTTT. Its protein product is CASRCPGNTEAFF. V and J are TRBV21-1 and TRBJ1-1; TRBD1, the table's D call, was not compared with the DNA. TRBV21-1 is a listed pseudogene. The CDR3 has 13 residues.

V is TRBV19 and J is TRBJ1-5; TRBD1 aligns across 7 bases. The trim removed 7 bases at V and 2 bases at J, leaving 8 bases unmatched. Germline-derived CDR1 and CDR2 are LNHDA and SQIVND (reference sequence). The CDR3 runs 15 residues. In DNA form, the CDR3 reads TGTGCCAGTATTCCCTCGGGGACAGGCAATCAGCCCCAGCATTTT. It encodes CASIPSGTGNQPQHF.

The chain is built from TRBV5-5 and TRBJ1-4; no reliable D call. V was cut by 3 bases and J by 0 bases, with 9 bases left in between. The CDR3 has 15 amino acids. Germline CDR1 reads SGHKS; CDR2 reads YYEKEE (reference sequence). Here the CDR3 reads CASSYVAATNEKLFF. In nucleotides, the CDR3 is TGTGCCAGCAGCTACGTGGCGGCAACTAATGAAAAACTGTTTTTT.

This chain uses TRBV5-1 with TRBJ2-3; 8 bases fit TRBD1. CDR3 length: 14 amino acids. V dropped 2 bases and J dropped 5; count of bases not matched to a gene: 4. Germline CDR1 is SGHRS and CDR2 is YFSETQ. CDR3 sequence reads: CASSLQGEEDTQYF. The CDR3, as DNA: TGCGCCAGCAGCTTACAGGGGGAGGAAGATACGCAGTATTTT.

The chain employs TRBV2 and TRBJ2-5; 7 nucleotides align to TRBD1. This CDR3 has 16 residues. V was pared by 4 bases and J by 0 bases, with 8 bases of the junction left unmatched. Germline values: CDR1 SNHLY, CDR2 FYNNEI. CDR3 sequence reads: CASSVSTGTYQETQYF. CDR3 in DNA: TGTGCCAGCAGTGTATCGACAGGGACGTACCAAGAGACCCAGTACTTC.

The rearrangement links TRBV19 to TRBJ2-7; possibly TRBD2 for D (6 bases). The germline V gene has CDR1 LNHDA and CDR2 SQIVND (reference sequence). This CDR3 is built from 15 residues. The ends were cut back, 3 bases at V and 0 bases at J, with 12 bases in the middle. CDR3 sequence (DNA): TGTGCCAGTAGTATCGGGGGATCCCTCTCCTACGAGCAGTACTTC. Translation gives CASSIGGSLSYEQYF.

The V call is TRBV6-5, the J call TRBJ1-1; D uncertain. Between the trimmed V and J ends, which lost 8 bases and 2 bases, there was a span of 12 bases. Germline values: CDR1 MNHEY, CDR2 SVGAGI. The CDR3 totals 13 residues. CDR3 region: CASSWQSNTEAFF. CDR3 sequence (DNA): TGTGCCAGCTCATGGCAGTCAAACACTGAAGCTTTCTTT.

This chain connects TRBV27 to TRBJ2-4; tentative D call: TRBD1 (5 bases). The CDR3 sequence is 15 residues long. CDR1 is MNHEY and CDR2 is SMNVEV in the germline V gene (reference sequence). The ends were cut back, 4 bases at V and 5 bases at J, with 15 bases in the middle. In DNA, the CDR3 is TGTGCCAGCAGTTCAGCCCCAGGGCGCGAAAACATTCAGTACTTC. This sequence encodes CASSSAPGRENIQYF.

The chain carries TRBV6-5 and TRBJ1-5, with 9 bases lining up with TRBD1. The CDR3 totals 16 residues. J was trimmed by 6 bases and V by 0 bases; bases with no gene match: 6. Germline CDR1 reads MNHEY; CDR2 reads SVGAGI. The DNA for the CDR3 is TGTGCCAGCAGTTACTCACGGACAGGGGTAGGTCAGCCCCAGCATTTT. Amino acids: CASSYSRTGVGQPQHF.

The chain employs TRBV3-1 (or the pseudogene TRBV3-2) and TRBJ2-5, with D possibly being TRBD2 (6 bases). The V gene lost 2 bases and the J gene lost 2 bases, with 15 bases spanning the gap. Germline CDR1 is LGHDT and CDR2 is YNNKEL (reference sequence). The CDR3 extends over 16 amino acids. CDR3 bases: TGTGCCAGCAGCCAACACCCCGGGACTTTTCAAGAGACCCAGTACTTC. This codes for CASSQHPGTFQETQYF.

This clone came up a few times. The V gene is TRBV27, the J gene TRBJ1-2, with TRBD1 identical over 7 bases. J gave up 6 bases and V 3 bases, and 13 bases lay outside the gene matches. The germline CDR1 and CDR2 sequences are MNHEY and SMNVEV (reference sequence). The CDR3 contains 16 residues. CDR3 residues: CASSLWVNRGRDGYTF. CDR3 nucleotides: TGTGCCAGCAGTTTGTGGGTCAACAGGGGTCGGGATGGCTACACCTTC.

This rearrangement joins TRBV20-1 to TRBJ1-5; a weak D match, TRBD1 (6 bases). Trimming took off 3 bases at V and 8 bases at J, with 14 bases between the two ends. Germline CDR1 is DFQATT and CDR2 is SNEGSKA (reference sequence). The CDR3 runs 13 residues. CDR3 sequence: CSASLGRGKPQHF. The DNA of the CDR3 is TGCAGTGCTAGTCTGGGAAGGGGGAAGCCCCAGCATTTT.

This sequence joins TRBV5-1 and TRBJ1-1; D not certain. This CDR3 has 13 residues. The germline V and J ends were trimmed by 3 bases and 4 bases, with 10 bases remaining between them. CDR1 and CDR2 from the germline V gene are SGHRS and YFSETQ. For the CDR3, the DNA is TGCGCCAGCAGCTGGGCGGAGGGCACTGAAGCTTTCTTT. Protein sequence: CASSWAEGTEAFF.

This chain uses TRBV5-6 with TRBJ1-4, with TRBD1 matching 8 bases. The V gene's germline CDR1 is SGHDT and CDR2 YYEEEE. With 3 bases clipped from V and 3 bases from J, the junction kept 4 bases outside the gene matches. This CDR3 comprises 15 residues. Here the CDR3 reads CASSSLTGANEKLFF. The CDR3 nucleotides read TGTGCCAGCAGCTCCCTGACAGGGGCTAATGAAAAACTGTTTTTT.